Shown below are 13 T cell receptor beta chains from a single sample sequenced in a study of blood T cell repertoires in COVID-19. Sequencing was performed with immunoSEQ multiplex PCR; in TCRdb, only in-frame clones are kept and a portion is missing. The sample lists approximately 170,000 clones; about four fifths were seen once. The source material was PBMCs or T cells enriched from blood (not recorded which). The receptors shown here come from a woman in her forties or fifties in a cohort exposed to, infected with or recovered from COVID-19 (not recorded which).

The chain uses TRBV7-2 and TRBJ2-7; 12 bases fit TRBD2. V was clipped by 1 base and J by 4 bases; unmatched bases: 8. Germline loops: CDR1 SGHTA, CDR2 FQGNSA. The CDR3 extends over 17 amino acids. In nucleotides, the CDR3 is TGTGCCAGCAGCTTAGAAGGACTAGCGGGGAAGGCGTACGAGCAGTACTTC. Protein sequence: CASSLEGLAGKAYEQYF.

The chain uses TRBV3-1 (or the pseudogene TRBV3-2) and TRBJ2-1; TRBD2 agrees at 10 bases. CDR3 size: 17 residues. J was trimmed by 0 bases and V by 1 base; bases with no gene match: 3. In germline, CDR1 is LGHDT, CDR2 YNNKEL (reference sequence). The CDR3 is CASSQVPSGSSYNEQFF. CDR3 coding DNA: TGTGCCAGCAGCCAAGTTCCTAGCGGGAGCTCCTACAATGAGCAGTTCTTC.

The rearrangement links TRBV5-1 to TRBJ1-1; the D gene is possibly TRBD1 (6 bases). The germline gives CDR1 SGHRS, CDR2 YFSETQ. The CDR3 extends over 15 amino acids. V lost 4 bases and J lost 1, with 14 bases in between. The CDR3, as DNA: TGCGCCAGCAGCGTTACCGGGACAAAGAACACTGAAGCTTTCTTT. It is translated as CASSVTGTKNTEAFF.

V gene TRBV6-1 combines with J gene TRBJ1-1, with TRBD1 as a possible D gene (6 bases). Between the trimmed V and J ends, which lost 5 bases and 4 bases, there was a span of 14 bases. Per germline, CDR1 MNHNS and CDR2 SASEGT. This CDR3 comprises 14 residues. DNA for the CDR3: TGTGCCAGCAGTTTTAGGGGGAGTGGCACTGAAGCTTTCTTT. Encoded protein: CASSFRGSGTEAFF.

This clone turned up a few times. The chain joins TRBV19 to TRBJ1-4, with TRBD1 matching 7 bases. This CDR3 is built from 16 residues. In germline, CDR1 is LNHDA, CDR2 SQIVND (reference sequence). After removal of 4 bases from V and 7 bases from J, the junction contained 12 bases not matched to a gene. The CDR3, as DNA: TGTGCCAGTAGTAAAGGGACAGCCCCCCTGGGTGAAAAACTGTTTTTT. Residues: CASSKGTAPLGEKLFF.

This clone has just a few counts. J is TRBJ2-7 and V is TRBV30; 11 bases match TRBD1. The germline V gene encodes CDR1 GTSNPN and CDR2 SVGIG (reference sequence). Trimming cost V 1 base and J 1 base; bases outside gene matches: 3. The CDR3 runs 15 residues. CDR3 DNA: TGTGCCTGGAGTGGGGGGACAGGGGGTTCCTACGAGCAGTACTTC. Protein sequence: CAWSGGTGGSYEQYF.

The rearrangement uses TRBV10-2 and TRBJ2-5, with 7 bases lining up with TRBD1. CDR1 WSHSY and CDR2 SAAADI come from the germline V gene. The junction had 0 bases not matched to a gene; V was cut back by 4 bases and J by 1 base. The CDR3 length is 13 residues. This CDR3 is CASSGTGQETQYF. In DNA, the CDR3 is TGCGCCAGCAGTGGGACAGGCCAAGAGACCCAGTACTTC.

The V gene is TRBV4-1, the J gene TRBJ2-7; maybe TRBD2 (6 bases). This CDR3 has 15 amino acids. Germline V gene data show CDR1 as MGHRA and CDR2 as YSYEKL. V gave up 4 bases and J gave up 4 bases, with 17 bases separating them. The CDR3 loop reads CASSPAGTGGYEQYF. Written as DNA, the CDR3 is TGCGCCAGCAGCCCGGCCGGGACTGGGGGGTACGAGCAGTACTTC.

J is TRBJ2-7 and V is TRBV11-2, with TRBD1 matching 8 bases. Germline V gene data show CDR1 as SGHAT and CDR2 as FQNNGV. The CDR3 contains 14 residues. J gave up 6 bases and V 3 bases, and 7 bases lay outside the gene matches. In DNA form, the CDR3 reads TGTGCCAGCAGCTTGATTCAGGGGGCCGGCGAGCAGTACTTC. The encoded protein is CASSLIQGAGEQYF.

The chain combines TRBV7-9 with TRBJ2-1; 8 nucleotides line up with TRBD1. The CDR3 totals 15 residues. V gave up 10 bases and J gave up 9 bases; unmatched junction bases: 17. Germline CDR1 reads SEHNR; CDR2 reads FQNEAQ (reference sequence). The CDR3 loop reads CATEGTGHVAIEQFF. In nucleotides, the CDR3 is TGTGCCACCGAGGGGACAGGTCATGTTGCAATTGAGCAGTTCTTC.

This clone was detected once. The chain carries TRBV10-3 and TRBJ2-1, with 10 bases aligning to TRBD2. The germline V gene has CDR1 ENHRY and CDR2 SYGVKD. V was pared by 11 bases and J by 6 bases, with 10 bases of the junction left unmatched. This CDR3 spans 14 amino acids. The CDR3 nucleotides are TGTGCCCCGAGGACTAGCGGAAGAGGCAATGAGCAGTTCTTC. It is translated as CAPRTSGRGNEQFF.

CDR3 DNA sequence: TGTGCCAGCAGTCGACTCCGGGGACAGGGGACCTACGAGCAGTACTTC. This codes for CASSRLRGQGTYEQYF. The rearrangement joins TRBV6-6 to TRBJ2-7, with 10 bases matching TRBD1. The length of the CDR3 is 16 residues. V was clipped by 5 bases and J by 2 bases; unmatched bases: 9. Germline V lookup: CDR1 MNHNY, CDR2 SVGAGI (reference sequence).

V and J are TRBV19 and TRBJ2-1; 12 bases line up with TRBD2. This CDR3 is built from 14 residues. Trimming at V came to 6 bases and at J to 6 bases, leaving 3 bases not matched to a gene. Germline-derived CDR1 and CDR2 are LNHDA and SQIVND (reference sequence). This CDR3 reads CASSLLAGGNEQFF. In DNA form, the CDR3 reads TGTGCCAGTAGCTTACTAGCGGGGGGCAATGAGCAGTTCTTC.